This entry concerns a single T cell receptor (beta chain). Repertoires were generated with immunoSEQ multiplex PCR, while TCRdb's copy carries only in-frame clones and drops some. The data contain approximately 440,000 clones, around 87% of them singletons. The CDR3 is made up of 15 amino acids. V was cut by 5 bases and J by 2 bases, with 13 bases left in between. Germline V gives CDR1 MNHEY, CDR2 SVGAGI. The data were obtained in a study of blood T cell repertoires in COVID-19. The overall study: The cDNA or gDNA used as material had been derived from T cells, B-cell-depleted T cells, or PBMCs.

The TCR was taken from a woman younger than 30 who had recovered from COVID-19. The sequencing sample was made of PBMCs or T cells enriched from blood (not recorded which). The genes are TRBV6-5 and TRBJ2-1; D unresolved. CDR3 bases: TGTGCCAGCAGTCTTACTACCTGGGCCTACAATGAGCAGTTCTTC. Its protein product is CASSLTTWAYNEQFF.